Listed below are T cell receptor beta chains from one sample, sequenced in a study of TIL therapy for anti-PD-1-resistant metastatic lung cancer. TCRdb keeps only in-frame clones here, not all; method: immunoSEQ multiplex PCR. There are 95,000 or so clones in the sample; about two thirds occur only once, and about a tenth lies in the top ten. Material: tumor tissue, obtained at baseline. The receptors shown here come from a person aged 25 to 80 with non-small cell lung cancer. Each CDR3 is given with its conserved first and last residue. A D gene is named only where the DNA matches it firmly. Size is omitted from some rows. Given values are once, few, many or a class for expanded clones.

clone_size	j_call	v_call	d_call	cdr3_nt	cdr3_aa
-	TRBJ2-7	TRBV28	-	TGTGCCAGCAGAGAAGGGACATTGGACGAGCAGTACTTC	CASREGTLDEQYF
few	TRBJ1-5	TRBV4-2	-	TGTGCCAGCAGCGCGAGGGGCAATCAGCCCCAGCATTTT	CASSARGNQPQHF
-	TRBJ2-7	TRBV3-1/TRBV3-2	TRBD2	TGTGCCAGCAGCCACAGTGCGAGAACAATAGCGGGTTTTACCTACGAGCAGTACTTC	CASSHSARTIAGFTYEQYF
-	TRBJ1-2	TRBV7-8	TRBD1	TGTGCCAGCAGCCAGGGGGCGAGCTATGGCTACACCTTC	CASSQGASYGYTF
-	TRBJ1-2	TRBV28	-	TGTGCCAGCAGTTTAGCTGCAGGGACCTATGGCTACACCTTC	CASSLAAGTYGYTF
-	TRBJ2-7	TRBV11-2	-	TGTGCCAGCAGTTTCCAAGGAAGTCACGAGCAGTACTTC	CASSFQGSHEQYF
-	TRBJ1-4	TRBV7-2	-	TGTGCCAGCAGCCGCCAGGGGTATAATGAAAAACTGTTTTTT	CASSRQGYNEKLFF
-	TRBJ2-1	TRBV15	TRBD2	TGTGCCACCTCGGGACTAGCGGGGGGGGTCCCTTACAATGAGCAGTTCTTC	CATSGLAGGVPYNEQFF
few	TRBJ1-5	TRBV10-2	-	TGCGCCAGCAGTGAGTCCCCAAATCAGCCCCAGCATTTT	CASSESPNQPQHF
few	TRBJ2-7	TRBV7-8	TRBD1	TGTGCCAGCAGCTCGACAGGGAGCTACGAGCAGTACTTC	CASSSTGSYEQYF
-	TRBJ2-1	TRBV7-6	TRBD2	TGTGCCAGCAGCTTAGGGACTAGCCACAATTATGAGCAGTTCTTC	CASSLGTSHNYEQFF
-	TRBJ2-3	TRBV5-1	TRBD1	TGCGCCAGCAAATCCGGGACAGGGGGCGGAGATACGCAGTATTTT	CASKSGTGGGDTQYF
-	TRBJ2-1	TRBV12-1	-	TGTGCCAGCAGCGATCCGGGACAGGGGGCGAATGAGCAGTTCTTC	CASSDPGQGANEQFF
-	TRBJ2-7	TRBV6-2/TRBV6-3	TRBD2	TGTGCCAGCAGTCCGGGGGGGACTAGCGGATACGAGCAGTACTTC	CASSPGGTSGYEQYF
-	TRBJ1-6	TRBV28	TRBD1	TGTGCCAGCAGTCCCCCAGGACAGGGATTGAATTCACCCCTCCACTTT	CASSPPGQGLNSPLHF
-	TRBJ2-2	TRBV11-3	TRBD2	TGTGCCAGCAGCCGGCTAGCGGGATCCACCGGGGAGCTGTTTTTT	CASSRLAGSTGELFF
-	TRBJ1-2	TRBV5-6	-	TGTGCCAGCAGCTTAAGACCTAACTATGGCTACACCTTC	CASSLRPNYGYTF